Following are 8 T cell receptor beta chains from one sample sequenced in a study of blood T cell repertoires in COVID-19. Sequencing used immunoSEQ multiplex PCR; TCRdb keeps in-frame clones, though not all of them. The sample lists around 69,000 clones, 65% to 85% occurring once. The sample consisted of peripheral blood. These receptors all stem from a woman in her sixties or seventies with acute or convalescent COVID-19.

The rearrangement uses TRBV18 and TRBJ2-5, with 9 nucleotides matching TRBD2. The CDR3 is 15 residues long. Germline V gene sequence: CDR1 KGHSH, CDR2 LQKENI. Trimming removed 4 bases from V and 6 bases from J; junction bases left unmatched: 9. The CDR3 loop reads CASSRGLAPDQTQYF. The CDR3, as DNA: TGTGCCAGCTCACGGGGACTAGCCCCGGACCAGACCCAGTACTTC.

The chain is built from TRBV27 and TRBJ2-5; tentative D call: TRBD2 (6 bases). Germline loops: CDR1 MNHEY, CDR2 SMNVEV (reference sequence). CDR3 length equals 13 residues. The V end lost 5 bases, the J end lost 1 base, and 8 bases lay between the germline ends. CDR3 sequence reads: CASSRLVQETQYF. CDR3 nucleotide sequence: TGTGCCAGCAGTCGACTAGTCCAAGAGACCCAGTACTTC.

The gene calls are TRBV4-1 and TRBJ1-2, with D hard to call. This CDR3 contains 14 residues. Between the trimmed V and J ends, which lost 1 base and 0 bases, there was a span of 6 bases. CDR1 is MGHRA and CDR2 is YSYEKL in the germline V gene. The CDR3 sequence: CASSQGSTNYGYTF. CDR3 nucleotides: TGCGCCAGCAGCCAAGGATCTACTAACTATGGCTACACCTTC.

This sequence joins TRBV7-2 and TRBJ2-7; 7 bases map to TRBD1. After removal of 4 bases from V and 6 bases from J, the junction contained 9 bases not matched to a gene. This CDR3 spans 14 amino acids. Germline V lookup: CDR1 SGHTA, CDR2 FQGNSA. The CDR3 spells CASSWENRGPEQYF. The CDR3 bases are TGTGCCAGCAGCTGGGAGAACAGGGGACCCGAGCAGTACTTC.

This sequence joins TRBV15 and TRBJ1-3, with TRBD1 matching 7 bases. Per germline, CDR1 LNHNV and CDR2 YYDKDF (reference sequence). The ends lost 1 base at V and 3 bases at J; junction bases unmatched: 6. The CDR3 has 16 amino acids. In nucleotides, the CDR3 is TGTGCCACCAGCAGAGTGGTAGGGGGCGGTGGAAACACCATATATTTT. Translated, it gives CATSRVVGGGGNTIYF.

The chain links TRBV5-8 to TRBJ1-2; 12 bases agree with TRBD1. The CDR3 contains 15 residues. Unmatched junction bases numbered 8, after V lost 4 bases and J lost 7 bases. Germline V gene lookup returns CDR1 SGHTS and CDR2 YDEGEE. The CDR3 protein is CASSRRDRGRSGYTF. Here the CDR3 DNA reads TGTGCCAGCAGCAGGAGGGACAGGGGGCGGAGTGGCTACACCTTC.

The gene calls are TRBV4-2 and TRBJ1-2, with 8 bases matching TRBD1. Trimming at V came to 2 bases and at J to 4 bases, leaving 9 bases not matched to a gene. Germline loops: CDR1 LGHNA, CDR2 YNFKEQ. CDR3 length equals 16 residues. This chain's CDR3 is CASSQSTGQGGYGYTF. DNA of the CDR3: TGTGCCAGCAGCCAATCTACCGGACAGGGTGGCTATGGCTACACCTTC.

CDR3 coding DNA: TGTGCCAGCAGGTACCCAGGGGCCCGCCACTATGGCTACACCTTC. This gives the protein CASRYPGARHYGYTF. The J gene is TRBJ1-2, the V gene TRBV28; a weak D match, TRBD1 (6 bases). Germline CDR1 and CDR2: MDHEN and SYDVKM. V dropped 6 bases and J dropped 3 bases, with 17 bases sitting between them. The CDR3 loop spans 15 amino acids.